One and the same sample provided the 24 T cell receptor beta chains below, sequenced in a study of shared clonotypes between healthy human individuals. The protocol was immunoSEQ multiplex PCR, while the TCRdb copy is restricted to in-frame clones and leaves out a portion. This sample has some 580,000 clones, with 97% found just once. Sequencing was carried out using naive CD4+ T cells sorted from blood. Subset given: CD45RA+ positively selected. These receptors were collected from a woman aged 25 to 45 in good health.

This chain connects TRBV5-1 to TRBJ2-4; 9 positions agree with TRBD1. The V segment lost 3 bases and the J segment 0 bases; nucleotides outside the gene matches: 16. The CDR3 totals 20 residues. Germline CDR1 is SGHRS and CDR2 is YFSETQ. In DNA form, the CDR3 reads TGCGCCAGCAGCTCGAAGCCGGGACAGGGAGGAACACTAGCCAAAAACATTCAGTACTTC. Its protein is CASSSKPGQGGTLAKNIQYF.

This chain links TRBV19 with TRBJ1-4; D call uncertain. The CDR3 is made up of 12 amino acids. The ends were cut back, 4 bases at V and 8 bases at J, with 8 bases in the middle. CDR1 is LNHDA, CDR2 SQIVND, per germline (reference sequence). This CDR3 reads CASSKDREKLFF. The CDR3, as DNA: TGTGCCAGTAGTAAGGATCGGGAAAAACTGTTTTTT.

In nucleotides, the CDR3 is TGTGCCAGCAGCCGCCAGGGAATAGGGGATACGCAGTATTTT. The encoded protein is CASSRQGIGDTQYF. The chain combines TRBV7-8 with TRBJ2-3; tentative D call: TRBD1 (5 bases). The germline CDR1 and CDR2 sequences are SGHVS and FQNEAQ. Between the trimmed V and J ends, which lost 5 bases and 6 bases, there was a span of 15 bases. The CDR3 extends over 14 amino acids.

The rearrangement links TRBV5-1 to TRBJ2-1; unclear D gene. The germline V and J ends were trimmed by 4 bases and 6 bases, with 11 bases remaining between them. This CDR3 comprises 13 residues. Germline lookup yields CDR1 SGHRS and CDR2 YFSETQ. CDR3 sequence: CASSVAATNEQFF. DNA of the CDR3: TGCGCCAGCAGCGTCGCGGCAACCAATGAGCAGTTCTTC. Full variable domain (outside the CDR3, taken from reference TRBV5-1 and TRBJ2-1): KAGVTQTPRYLIKTRGQQVTLSCSPISGHRSVSWYQQTPGQGLQFLFEYFSETQRNKGNFPGRFSGRQFSNSRSEMNVSTLELGDSALYLCASSVAATNEQFFGPGTRLTVL.

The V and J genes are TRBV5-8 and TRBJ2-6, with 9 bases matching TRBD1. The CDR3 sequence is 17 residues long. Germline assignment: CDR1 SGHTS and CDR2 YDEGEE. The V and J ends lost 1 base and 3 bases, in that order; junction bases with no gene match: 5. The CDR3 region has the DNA TGTGCCAGCAGCTTGACAGGGGGCAAGGGTGGGGCCAACGTCCTGACTTTC. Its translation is CASSLTGGKGGANVLTF.

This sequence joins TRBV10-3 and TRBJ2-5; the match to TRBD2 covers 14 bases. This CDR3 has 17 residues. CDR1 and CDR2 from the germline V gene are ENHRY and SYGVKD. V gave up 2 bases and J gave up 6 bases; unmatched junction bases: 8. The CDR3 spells CAISERGTSGSRKTQYF. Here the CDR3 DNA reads TGTGCCATCAGTGAGCGGGGGACTAGCGGGAGCAGGAAGACCCAGTACTTC.

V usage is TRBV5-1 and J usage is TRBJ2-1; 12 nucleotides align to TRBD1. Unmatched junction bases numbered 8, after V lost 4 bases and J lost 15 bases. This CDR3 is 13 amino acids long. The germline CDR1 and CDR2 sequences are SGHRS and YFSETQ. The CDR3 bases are TGCGCCAGCAGCCAAATCGGGACAGGGGGCTTGTTCTTC. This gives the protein CASSQIGTGGLFF.

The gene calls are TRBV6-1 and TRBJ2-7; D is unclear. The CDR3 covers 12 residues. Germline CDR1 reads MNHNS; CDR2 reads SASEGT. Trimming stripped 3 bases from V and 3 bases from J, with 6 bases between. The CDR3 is CASSEAVYEQYF. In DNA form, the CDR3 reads TGTGCCAGCAGTGAGGCGGTCTACGAGCAGTACTTC.

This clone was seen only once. The CDR3 reads CASRAWEYPYNEQFF. The CDR3 DNA reads TGTGCCAGCAGAGCGTGGGAGTACCCCTACAATGAGCAGTTCTTC. The chain combines TRBV6-1 with TRBJ2-1; TRBD2 is a possible D gene (5 bases). The V end was cut by 6 bases, the J end by 2 bases, with 14 bases between. There are 15 residues in the CDR3. Germline assignment: CDR1 MNHNS and CDR2 SASEGT.

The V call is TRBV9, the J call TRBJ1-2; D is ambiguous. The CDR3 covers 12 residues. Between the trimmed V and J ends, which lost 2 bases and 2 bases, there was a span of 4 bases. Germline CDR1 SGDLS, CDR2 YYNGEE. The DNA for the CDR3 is TGTGCCAGCAGCGTTGGCAACTATGGCTACACCTTC. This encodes CASSVGNYGYTF.

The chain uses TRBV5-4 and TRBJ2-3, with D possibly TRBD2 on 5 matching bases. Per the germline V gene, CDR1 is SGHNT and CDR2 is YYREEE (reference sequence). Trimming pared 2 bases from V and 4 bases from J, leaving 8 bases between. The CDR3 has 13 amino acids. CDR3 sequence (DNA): TGTGCCAGCAGCTTCAGCGGTTCAGATACGCAGTATTTT. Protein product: CASSFSGSDTQYF.

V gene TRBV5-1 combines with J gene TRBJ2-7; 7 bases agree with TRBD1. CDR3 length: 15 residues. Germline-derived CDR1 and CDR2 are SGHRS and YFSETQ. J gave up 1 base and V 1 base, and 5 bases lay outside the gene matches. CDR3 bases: TGCGCCAGCAGCTTGACCGTGACAGGGTCCTACGAGCAGTACTTC. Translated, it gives CASSLTVTGSYEQYF.

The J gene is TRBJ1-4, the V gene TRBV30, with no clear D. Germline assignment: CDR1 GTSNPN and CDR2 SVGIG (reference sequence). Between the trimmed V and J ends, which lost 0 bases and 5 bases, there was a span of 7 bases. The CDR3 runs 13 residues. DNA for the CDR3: TGTGCCTGGAGTGTTGATCGGAATGAAAAACTGTTTTTT. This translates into CAWSVDRNEKLFF.

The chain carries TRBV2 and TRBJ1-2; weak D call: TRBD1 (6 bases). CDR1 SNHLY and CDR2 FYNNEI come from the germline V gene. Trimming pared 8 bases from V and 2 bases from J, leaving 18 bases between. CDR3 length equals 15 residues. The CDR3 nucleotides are TGTGCCAGCTGGGAACGGGGGACATCAAACTATGGCTACACCTTC. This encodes CASWERGTSNYGYTF.

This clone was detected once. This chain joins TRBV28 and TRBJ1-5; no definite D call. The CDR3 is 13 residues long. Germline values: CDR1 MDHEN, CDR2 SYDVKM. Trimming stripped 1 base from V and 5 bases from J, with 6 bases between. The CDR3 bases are TGTGCCAGCAGTTTATACCTGGATCAGCCCCAGCATTTT. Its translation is CASSLYLDQPQHF.

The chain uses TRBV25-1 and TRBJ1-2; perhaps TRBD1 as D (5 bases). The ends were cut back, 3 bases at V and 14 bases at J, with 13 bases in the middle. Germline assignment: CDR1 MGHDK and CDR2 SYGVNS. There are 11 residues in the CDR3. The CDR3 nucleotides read TGTGCCAGCAGTGAGAAACAGGTCCGGACCTTC. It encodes CASSEKQVRTF.

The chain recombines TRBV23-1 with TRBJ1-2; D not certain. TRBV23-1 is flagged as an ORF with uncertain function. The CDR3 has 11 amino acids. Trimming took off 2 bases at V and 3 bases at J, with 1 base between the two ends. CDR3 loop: CASSQDYGYTF. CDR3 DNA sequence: TGCGCCAGCAGTCAAGACTATGGCTACACCTTC.

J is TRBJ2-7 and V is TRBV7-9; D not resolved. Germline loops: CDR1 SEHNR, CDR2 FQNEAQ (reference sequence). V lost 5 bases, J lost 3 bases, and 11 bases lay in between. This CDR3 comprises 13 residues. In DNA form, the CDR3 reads TGTGCCAGCAGCCTAACAGAGTTCTACGAGCAGTACTTC. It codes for CASSLTEFYEQYF.

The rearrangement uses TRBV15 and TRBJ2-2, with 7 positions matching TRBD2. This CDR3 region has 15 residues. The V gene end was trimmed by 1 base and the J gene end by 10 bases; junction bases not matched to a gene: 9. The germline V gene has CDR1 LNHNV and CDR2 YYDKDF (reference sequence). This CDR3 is CATSRGLASPEELFF. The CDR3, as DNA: TGTGCCACCAGCAGAGGACTAGCTTCTCCCGAGGAGCTGTTTTTT.

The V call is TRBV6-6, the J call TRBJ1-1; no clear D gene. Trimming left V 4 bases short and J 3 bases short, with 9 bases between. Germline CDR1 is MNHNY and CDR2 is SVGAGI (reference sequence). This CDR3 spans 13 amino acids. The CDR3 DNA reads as TGTGCCAGCAGTTCCAATGGGGACACTGAAGCTTTCTTT. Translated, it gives CASSSNGDTEAFF.

The CDR3 loop is CASRRVAGGRSDEQFF. Here the CDR3 DNA reads TGCGCCAGCAGGCGAGTAGCGGGAGGGCGGAGCGATGAGCAGTTCTTC. The rearrangement links TRBV5-1 to TRBJ2-1, with TRBD2 matching 11 bases. Germline-derived CDR1 and CDR2 are SGHRS and YFSETQ. There are 16 residues in the CDR3. With 5 bases clipped from V and 8 bases from J, the junction kept 12 bases outside the gene matches. The full variable domain, its missing parts supplied by reference TRBV5-1 and TRBJ2-1, is KAGVTQTPRYLIKTRGQQVTLSCSPISGHRSVSWYQQTPGQGLQFLFEYFSETQRNKGNFPGRFSGRQFSNSRSEMNVSTLELGDSALYLCASRRVAGGRSDEQFFGPGTRLTVL.

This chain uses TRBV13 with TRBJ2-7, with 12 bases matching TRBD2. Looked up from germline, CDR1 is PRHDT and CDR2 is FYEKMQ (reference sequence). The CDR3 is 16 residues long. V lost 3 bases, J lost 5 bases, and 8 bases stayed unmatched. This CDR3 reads CASSFLAGGPWNEQYF. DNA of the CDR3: TGTGCCAGCAGCTTCCTAGCGGGAGGGCCATGGAACGAGCAGTACTTC.

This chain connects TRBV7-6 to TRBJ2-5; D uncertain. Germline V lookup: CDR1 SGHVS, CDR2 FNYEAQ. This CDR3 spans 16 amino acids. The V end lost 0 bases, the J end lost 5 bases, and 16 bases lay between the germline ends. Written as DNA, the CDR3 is TGTGCCAGCAGCTTAGCAGGGTCGGCTTGGGTCGAGACCCAGTACTTC. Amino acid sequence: CASSLAGSAWVETQYF.

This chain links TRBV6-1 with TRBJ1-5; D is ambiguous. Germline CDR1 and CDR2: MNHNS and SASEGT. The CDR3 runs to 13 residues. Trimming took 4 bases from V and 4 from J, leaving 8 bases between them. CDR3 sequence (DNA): TGTGCCAGCAGTGGGGGAGAAAATCAGCCCCAGCATTTT. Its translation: CASSGGENQPQHF.